This T cell receptor beta chain was sequenced during a study of cytomegalovirus exposure and HLA in healthy donors. Study-wide points: The study assumed roughly uniform donor sequencing depth for presence/absence analyses. It was reported that the classifier diagnosed cytomegalovirus status with high specificity and sensitivity in both the original and validation cohorts. In a later analysis, at a false discovery rate of 0.05, roughly 17,000 TCR beta sequences were associated with HLA alleles. Evidence from a later analysis indicated that most CMV-associated TCR beta chains looked HLA-restricted.

Of note for this clone: Its antigen remains unknown.

The CDR3 loop spans 18 amino acids. Per the germline V gene, CDR1 is MNHEY and CDR2 is SMNVEV (reference sequence). PCR amplification relied on 60 Vbeta primers (plus 13 Jbeta primers). TCRdb's table, derived via immunoSEQ multiplex PCR, lists solely in-frame clones and lacks some. Among roughly 190,000 clones, approximately 90% were seen once, and the ten largest hold around 0.99%. This TCR came from a boy younger than 10 in good health and CMV-seronegative. The V gene is TRBV27, the J gene TRBJ2-5; 10 bases match TRBD2. The J call is uncertain, as TRBJ2-7 better fits the DNA end. Sequencing was done on a sample of PBMCs. The CDR3 region is CASSLPPSSGGSLYEQYF. CDR3 nucleotide sequence: TGTGCCAGCAGTTTGCCCCCATCTAGCGGGGGAAGTCTCTACGAGCAGTACTTC.